This TCR beta chain was captured in a study of early T cells in non-severe SARS-CoV-2 infection. Notes on the study in general: Missing private and CD4 specificities, VDJdb matching favored anti-spike CD8 responses.

The CDR3 has 15 residues. Germline V lookup: CDR1 SGHVS, CDR2 FQNEAQ. Trimming cost V 3 bases and J 1 base; bases outside gene matches: 4. Of note for this clonotype: The antigen is undetermined.

TCRdb analysed the 5' RACE reads with MiXCR anew, one entry per CDR3 protein. Of about 39,000 distinct CDR3 sequences listed, 7% to 7.5% were seen once; the top ten hold around 5.1%. Sequenced sample: whole blood. The chain links TRBV7-8 to TRBJ1-1; the match to TRBD1 covers 8 bases. This receptor was obtained from an adult who was a healthcare worker with PCR-confirmed SARS-CoV-2 infection or an uninfected control (not recorded which). DNA of the CDR3: TGTGCCAGCAGCTTTTCTGACAGGGGGAACACTGAAGCTTTCTTT. This gives the protein CASSFSDRGNTEAFF.